This TCR beta chain stems from a study of identical twins. Study-level findings and limits: Twin sharing of out-of-frame TCR alpha was underestimated by models in monozygotic pairs.

Healthy Caucasians, and only they, were the donors. CDR1 is SEHNR, CDR2 FQNEAQ, per germline (reference sequence). The CDR3 has 15 amino acids. Deletions cut 4 bases from V and 2 bases from J, with 13 bases between. Via MiXCR, TCRdb re-called the 5' RACE reads, giving one row per CDR3 protein. Of roughly 250,000 distinct CDR3 sequences in the sample, over 12% are singletons; the top ten hold around 8.9%. This clonotype was seen a few times. Antigen: not known. The chain uses TRBV7-9 and TRBJ2-3; tentative D call: TRBD2 (6 bases). The material sequenced was memory (CD45RO+) T cells sorted from blood. The TCR sequence derives from a woman between 18 and 29 years old in good health. The DNA for the CDR3 is TGTGCCAGCAGCTCGGACTATCTTTACACAGATACGCAGTATTTT. Amino acid sequence: CASSSDYLYTDTQYF.